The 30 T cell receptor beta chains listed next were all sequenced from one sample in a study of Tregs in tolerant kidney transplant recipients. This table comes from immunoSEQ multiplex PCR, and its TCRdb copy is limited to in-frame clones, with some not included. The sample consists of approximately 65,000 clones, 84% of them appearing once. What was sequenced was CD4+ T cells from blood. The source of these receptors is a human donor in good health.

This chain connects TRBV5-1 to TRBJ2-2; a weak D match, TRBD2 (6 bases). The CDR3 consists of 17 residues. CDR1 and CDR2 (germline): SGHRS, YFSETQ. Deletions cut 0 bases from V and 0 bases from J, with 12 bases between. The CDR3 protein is CASSLGAGPSNTGELFF. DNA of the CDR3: TGCGCCAGCAGCTTGGGGGCGGGACCCTCGAACACCGGGGAGCTGTTTTTT. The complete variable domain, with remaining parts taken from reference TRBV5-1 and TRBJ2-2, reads KAGVTQTPRYLIKTRGQQVTLSCSPISGHRSVSWYQQTPGQGLQFLFEYFSETQRNKGNFPGRFSGRQFSNSRSEMNVSTLELGDSALYLCASSLGAGPSNTGELFFGEGSRLTVL.

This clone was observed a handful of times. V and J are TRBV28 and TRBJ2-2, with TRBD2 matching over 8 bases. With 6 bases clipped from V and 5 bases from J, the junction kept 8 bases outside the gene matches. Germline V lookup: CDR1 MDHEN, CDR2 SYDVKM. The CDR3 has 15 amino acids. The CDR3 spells CASSPPGGRTGELFF. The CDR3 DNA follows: TGTGCCAGCAGCCCACCGGGGGGGCGGACCGGGGAGCTGTTTTTT.

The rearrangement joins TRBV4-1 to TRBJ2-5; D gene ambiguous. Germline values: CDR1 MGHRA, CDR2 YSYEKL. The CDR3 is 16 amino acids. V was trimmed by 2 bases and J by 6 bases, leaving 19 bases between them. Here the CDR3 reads CASSQTTPASSQTQYF. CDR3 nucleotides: TGCGCCAGCAGCCAAACCACCCCGGCTTCCAGCCAGACCCAGTACTTC.

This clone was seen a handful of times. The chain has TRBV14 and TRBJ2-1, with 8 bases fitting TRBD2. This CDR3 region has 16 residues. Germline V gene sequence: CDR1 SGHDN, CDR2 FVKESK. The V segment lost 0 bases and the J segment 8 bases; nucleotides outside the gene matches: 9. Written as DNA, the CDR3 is TGTGCCAGCAGCCAAGATCCGGGAGGGCCAGCGGATGAGCAGTTCTTC. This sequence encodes CASSQDPGGPADEQFF.

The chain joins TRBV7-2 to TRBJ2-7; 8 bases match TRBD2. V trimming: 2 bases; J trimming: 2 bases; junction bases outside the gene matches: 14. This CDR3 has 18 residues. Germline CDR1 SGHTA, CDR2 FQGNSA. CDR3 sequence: CASSLLRGGRFGTYEQYF. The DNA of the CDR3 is TGTGCCAGCAGCTTATTACGGGGGGGCCGGTTCGGGACCTACGAGCAGTACTTC.

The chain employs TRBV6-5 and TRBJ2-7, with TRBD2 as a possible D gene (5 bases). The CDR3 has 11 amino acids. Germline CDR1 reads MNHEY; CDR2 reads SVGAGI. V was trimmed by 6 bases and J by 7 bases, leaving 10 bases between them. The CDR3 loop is CASSWESEQYF. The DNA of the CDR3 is TGTGCCAGCAGCTGGGAGAGTGAGCAGTACTTC.

The CDR3 nucleotides read TGTGCCAGCAGCCCTGCCGGGGGGCAAGCCTACGAGCAGTACTTC. Translated, it gives CASSPAGGQAYEQYF. The chain uses TRBV7-2 and TRBJ2-7; D may be TRBD2 (7 bases). Germline V gene sequence: CDR1 SGHTA, CDR2 FQGNSA. V was pared by 5 bases and J by 2 bases, with 16 bases between. CDR3 length: 15 residues.

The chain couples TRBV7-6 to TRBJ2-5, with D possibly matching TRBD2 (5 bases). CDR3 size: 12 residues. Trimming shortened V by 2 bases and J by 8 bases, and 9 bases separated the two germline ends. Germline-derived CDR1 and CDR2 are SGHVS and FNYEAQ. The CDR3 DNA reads TGTGCCAGCAGCTTACCGGCTAGCACCCAGTACTTC. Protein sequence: CASSLPASTQYF.

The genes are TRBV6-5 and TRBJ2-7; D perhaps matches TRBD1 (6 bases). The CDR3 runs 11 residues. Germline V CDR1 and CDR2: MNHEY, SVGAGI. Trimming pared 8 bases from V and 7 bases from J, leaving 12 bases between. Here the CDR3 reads CASGRRGEQYF. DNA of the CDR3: TGTGCCAGCGGACGAAGGGGGGAGCAGTACTTC.

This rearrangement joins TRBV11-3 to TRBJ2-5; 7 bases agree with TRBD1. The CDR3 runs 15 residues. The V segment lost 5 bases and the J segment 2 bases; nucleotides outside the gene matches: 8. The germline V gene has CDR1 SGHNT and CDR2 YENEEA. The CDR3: CASSRPGTVQETQYF. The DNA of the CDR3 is TGTGCCAGCAGCCGCCCAGGGACAGTTCAAGAGACCCAGTACTTC.

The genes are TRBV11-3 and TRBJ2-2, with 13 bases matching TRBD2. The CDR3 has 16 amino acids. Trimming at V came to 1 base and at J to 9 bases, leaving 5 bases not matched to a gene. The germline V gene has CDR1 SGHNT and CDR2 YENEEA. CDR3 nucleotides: TGTGCCAGCAGCTTAGGACTAGCGGGAGGAGGCAGGGAGCTGTTTTTT. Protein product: CASSLGLAGGGRELFF.

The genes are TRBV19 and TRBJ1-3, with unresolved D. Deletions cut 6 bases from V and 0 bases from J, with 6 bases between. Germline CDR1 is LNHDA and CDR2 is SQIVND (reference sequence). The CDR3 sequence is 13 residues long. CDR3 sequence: CASRGISGNTIYF. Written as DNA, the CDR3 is TGTGCCAGTAGAGGGATCTCTGGAAACACCATATATTTT.

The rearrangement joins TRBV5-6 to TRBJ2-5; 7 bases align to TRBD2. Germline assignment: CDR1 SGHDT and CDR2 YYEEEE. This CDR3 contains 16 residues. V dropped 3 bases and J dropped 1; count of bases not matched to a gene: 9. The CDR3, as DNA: TGTGCCAGCAGCTCACGGACTAGTCTTGGCCAAGAGACCCAGTACTTC. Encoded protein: CASSSRTSLGQETQYF.

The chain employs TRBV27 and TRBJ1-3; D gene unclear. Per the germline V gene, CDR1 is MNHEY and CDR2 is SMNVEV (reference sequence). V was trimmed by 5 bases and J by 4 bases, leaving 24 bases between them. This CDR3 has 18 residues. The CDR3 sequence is CASSTYPPGARPGNTIYF. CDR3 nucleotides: TGTGCCAGCAGTACTTACCCCCCGGGAGCCCGGCCGGGAAACACCATATATTTT.

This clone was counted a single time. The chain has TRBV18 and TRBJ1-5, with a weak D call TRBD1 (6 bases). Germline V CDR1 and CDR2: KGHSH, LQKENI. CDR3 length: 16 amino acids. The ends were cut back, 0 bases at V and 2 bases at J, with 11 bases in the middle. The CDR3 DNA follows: TGTGCCAGCTCACCACCGAACAGGGACGGCAATCAGCCCCAGCATTTT. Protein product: CASSPPNRDGNQPQHF.

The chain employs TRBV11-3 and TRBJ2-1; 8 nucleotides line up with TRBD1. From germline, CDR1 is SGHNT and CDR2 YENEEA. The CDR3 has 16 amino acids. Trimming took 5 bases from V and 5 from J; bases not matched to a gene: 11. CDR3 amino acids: CASSPGEDRDHNEQFF. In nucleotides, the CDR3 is TGTGCCAGCAGCCCAGGTGAGGACAGGGACCACAATGAGCAGTTCTTC.

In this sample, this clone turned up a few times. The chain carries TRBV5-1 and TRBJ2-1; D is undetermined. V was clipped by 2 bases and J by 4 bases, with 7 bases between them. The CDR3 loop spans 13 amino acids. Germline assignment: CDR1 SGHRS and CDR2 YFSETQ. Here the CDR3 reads CASSFGRYNEQFF. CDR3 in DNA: TGCGCCAGCAGCTTTGGCCGATACAATGAGCAGTTCTTC.

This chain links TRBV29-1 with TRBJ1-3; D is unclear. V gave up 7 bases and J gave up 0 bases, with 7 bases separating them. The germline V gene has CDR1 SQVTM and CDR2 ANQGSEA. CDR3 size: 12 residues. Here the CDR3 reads CSGQNSGNTIYF. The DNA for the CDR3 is TGCAGCGGGCAGAACTCTGGAAACACCATATATTTT.

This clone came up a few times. The CDR3 region has the DNA TGTGCCAGCAGTTGGGAAGGTAAACAGCCCCAGCATTTT. Amino acid sequence: CASSWEGKQPQHF. The chain carries TRBV6-6 and TRBJ1-5; D not certain. Trimming stripped 4 bases from V and 7 bases from J, with 11 bases between. This CDR3 spans 13 amino acids. Germline loops: CDR1 MNHNY, CDR2 SVGAGI (reference sequence).

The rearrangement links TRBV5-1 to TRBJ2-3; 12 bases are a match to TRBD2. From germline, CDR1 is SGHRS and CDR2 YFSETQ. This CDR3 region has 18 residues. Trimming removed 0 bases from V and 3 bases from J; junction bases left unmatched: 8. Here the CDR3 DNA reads TGCGCCAGCAGCTTGGGGGCTAGCGGGAGGGCCGGGACAGATACGCAGTATTTT. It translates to CASSLGASGRAGTDTQYF.

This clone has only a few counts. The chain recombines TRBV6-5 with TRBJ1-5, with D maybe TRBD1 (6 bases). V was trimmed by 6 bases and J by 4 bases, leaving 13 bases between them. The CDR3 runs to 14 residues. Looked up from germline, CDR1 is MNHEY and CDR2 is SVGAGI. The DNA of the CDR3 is TGTGCCAGCAGCCCAGTGGGGGCTAATCAGCCCCAGCATTTT. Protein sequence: CASSPVGANQPQHF.

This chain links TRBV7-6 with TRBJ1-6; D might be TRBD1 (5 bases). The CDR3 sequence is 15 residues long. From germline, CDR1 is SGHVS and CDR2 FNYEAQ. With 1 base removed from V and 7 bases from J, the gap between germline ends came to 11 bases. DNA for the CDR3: TGTGCCAGCAGCTTAGGAGGTGGGGGAAATTCACCCCTCCACTTT. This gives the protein CASSLGGGGNSPLHF. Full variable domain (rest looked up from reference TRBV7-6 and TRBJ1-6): GAGVSQSPRYKVTKRGQDVALRCDPISGHVSLYWYRQALGQGPEFLTYFNYEAQQDKSGLPNDRFSAERPEGSISTLTIQRTEQRDSAMYRCASSLGGGGNSPLHFGNGTRLTVT.

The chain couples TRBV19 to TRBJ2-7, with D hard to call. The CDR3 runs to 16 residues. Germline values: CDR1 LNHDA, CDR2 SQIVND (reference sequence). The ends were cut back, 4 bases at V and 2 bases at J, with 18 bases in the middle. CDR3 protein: CASSTPPRPRAYEQYF. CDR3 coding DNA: TGTGCCAGTAGTACCCCCCCAAGACCCCGGGCCTACGAGCAGTACTTC.

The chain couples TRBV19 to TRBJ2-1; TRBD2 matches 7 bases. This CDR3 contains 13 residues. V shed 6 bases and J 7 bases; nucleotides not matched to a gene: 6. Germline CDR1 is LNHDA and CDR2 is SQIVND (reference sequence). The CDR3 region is CASSGGRGNEQFF. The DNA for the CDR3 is TGTGCCAGTAGCGGGGGGAGGGGTAATGAGCAGTTCTTC.

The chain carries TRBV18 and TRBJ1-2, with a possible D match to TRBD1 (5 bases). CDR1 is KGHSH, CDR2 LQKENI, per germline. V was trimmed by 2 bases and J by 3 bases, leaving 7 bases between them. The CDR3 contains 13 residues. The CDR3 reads CASSPGGDYGYTF. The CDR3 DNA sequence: TGTGCCAGCTCACCAGGGGGAGACTATGGCTACACCTTC.

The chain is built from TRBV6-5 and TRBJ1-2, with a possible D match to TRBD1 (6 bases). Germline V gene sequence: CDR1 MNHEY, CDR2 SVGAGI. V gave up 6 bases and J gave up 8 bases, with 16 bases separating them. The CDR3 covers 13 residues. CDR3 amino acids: CASRRTGPQGYTF. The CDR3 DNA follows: TGTGCCAGCAGGCGAACAGGGCCACAAGGCTACACCTTC.

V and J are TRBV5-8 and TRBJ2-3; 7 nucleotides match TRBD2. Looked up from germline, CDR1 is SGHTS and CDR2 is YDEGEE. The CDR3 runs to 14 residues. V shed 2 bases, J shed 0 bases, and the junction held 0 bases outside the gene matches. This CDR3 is CASSFSGSTDTQYF. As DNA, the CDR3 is TGTGCCAGCAGCTTTAGCGGGAGCACAGATACGCAGTATTTT.

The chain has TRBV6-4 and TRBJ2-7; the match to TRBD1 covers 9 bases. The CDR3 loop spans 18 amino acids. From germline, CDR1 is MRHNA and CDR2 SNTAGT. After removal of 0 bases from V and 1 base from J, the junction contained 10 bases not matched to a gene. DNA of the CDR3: TGTGCCAGCAGTGACTCGCGGTATTGGACAGGGGAATCCTACGAGCAGTACTTC. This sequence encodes CASSDSRYWTGESYEQYF.

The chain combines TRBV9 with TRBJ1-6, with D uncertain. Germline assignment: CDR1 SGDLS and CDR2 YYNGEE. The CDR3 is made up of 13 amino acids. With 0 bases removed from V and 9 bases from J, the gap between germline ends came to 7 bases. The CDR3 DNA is TGTGCCAGCAGCGTAGGGTTAATTTCACCCCTCCACTTT. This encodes CASSVGLISPLHF.

CDR3 amino acids: CSVVGGGRLVGEQYF. CDR3 bases: TGCAGCGTCGTAGGGGGCGGGAGATTAGTGGGGGAGCAGTACTTC. The V and J genes are TRBV29-1 and TRBJ2-7; D may correspond to TRBD1 or TRBD2 (7 bases each). Per the germline V gene, CDR1 is SQVTM and CDR2 is ANQGSEA. The germline V and J ends were trimmed by 6 bases and 7 bases, with 25 bases remaining between them. This CDR3 has 15 residues.